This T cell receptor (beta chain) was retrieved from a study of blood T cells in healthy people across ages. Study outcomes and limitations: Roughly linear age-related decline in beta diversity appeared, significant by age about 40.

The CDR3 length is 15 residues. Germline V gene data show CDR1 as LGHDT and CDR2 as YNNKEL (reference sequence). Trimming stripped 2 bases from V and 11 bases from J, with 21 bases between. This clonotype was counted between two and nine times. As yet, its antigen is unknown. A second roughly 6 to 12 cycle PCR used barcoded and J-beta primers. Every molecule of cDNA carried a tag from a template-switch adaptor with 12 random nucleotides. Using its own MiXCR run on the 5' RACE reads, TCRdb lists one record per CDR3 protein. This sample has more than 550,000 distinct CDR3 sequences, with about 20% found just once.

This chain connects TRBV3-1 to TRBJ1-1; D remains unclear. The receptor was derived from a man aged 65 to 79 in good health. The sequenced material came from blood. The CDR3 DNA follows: TGTGCCAGCAGCCAACTCCCGGACGAGTCATCAGTGGCTTTCTTT. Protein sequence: CASSQLPDESSVAFF. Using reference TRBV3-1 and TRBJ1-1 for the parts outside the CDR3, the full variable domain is DTAVSQTPKYLVTQMGNDKSIKCEQNLGHDTMYWYKQDSKKFLKIMFSYNNKELIINETVPNRFSPKSPDKAHLNLHINSLELGDSAVYFCASSQLPDESSVAFFGQGTRLTVV.